Here is one TCR beta chain with its context. This sample is part of a study of OX40 agonist ivuxolimab in advanced cancers. Across the whole study: Patients were approximately 80% male with ages roughly 20 to 85, mean 60.

This CDR3 has 13 amino acids. V dropped 5 bases and J dropped 1 base, with 8 bases sitting between them. From germline, CDR1 is SGHAT and CDR2 FQDESV (reference sequence). Method: immunoSEQ multiplex PCR; TCRdb's copy keeps in-frame clones and lacks some. The sample has more than 50,000 clones; roughly 77% are singletons. The sequencing here drew on CD4+ or CD8+ T cells sorted from blood, taken in a trial of the OX40 agonist ivuxolimab. The sequence was obtained from an adult with an advanced solid tumor such as melanoma, head and neck, liver or kidney cancer. The rearrangement uses TRBV11-1 and TRBJ1-1; no firm D call. DNA for the CDR3: TGTGCCAGCAGCCCTACACGGAACACTGAAGCTTTCTTT. Translating it yields CASSPTRNTEAFF.